This TCR beta chain came from a study of blood T cell repertoires in COVID-19. In the study overall: Samples came from the United States, Italy and Spain, spanning acute and convalescent COVID-19. Sources were T cells, B-cell-depleted T cells, or PBMCs; the material itself was cDNA or gDNA.

CDR3 length: 19 residues. Germline V gene lookup returns CDR1 SEHNR and CDR2 FQNEAQ (reference sequence). V lost 1 base to trimming and J lost 8 bases, with 29 bases between them. Per the original methods: Nucleated cell counts were estimated from reference gene primer amplification. Produced via immunoSEQ multiplex PCR; TCRdb's table is partial and in-frame only. That table supplies the V and J calls and clone size; D and trimming were determined from the DNA. The repertoire includes roughly 220,000 clones, roughly 89% of them detected once, and over 2% sits in the top ten. Sequencing was done on a sample of peripheral blood. This receptor was obtained from a man aged 25 to 40 who had recovered from COVID-19. The V and J genes are TRBV7-9 and TRBJ1-1, with no clear D. The DNA for the CDR3 is TGTGCCAGCAGCTTAGTCATGGGAATGCGGGCCCTCGGAAGTGGGGAAGCTTTCTTT. This gives the protein CASSLVMGMRALGSGEAFF.